These T cell receptor beta chains were read from a single sample in a study of T cells after yellow fever vaccination. TCRdb passed the 5' RACE reads through MiXCR, listing each CDR3 protein once. Of hundreds of thousands of distinct CDR3 sequences listed, about 12% are singletons. Source: PBMCs, taken on the day of the yellow fever booster vaccination. Receptors were obtained from a man between 25 and 39 years old who received the YFV17D yellow fever vaccine. Both conserved end residues are part of each CDR3. D genes are given only for firm matches. A row's size may be missing; if present it is once, few, many or a size class.

J | D | size | V | CDR3 | DNA
TRBJ2-7 | NA | NA | TRBV27 | CASKSGQGYYEQYF | TGTGCCAGCAAGTCGGGCCAGGGGTACTACGAGCAGTACTTC
TRBJ1-2 | NA | NA | TRBV4-3 | CASSHRNYGYTF | TGCGCCAGCAGCCATCGGAACTATGGCTACACCTTC
TRBJ2-7 | TRBD2 | few | TRBV30 | CAKQPLASGTLSEQYF | TGTGCCAAACAACCCCTGGCTAGCGGGACGTTAAGCGAGCAGTACTTC
TRBJ2-7 | NA | few | TRBV29-1 | CSVQTNYEQYF | TGCAGCGTTCAGACCAACTACGAGCAGTACTTC
TRBJ1-6 | NA | many | TRBV12-3/TRBV12-4 | CASSFTTSTLHF | TGTGCCAGCAGTTTCACTACTTCAACCCTCCACTTT
TRBJ2-5 | NA | NA | TRBV12-3/TRBV12-4 | CASRSRLGETQYF | TGTGCCAGCAGATCTAGATTGGGGGAGACCCAGTACTTC
TRBJ1-1 | NA | NA | TRBV11-2 | CATAGGTGAFF | TGTGCCACCGCAGGAGGGACGGGCGCTTTCTTT
TRBJ1-2 | NA | NA | TRBV7-8 | CASSLTLGGGYTF | TGTGCCAGCAGCTTAACATTAGGAGGGGGCTACACCTTC
TRBJ2-1 | NA | NA | TRBV9 | CASSPVQGGVYNEQFF | TGTGCCAGCAGCCCCGTTCAAGGCGGGGTTTACAATGAGCAGTTCTTC
TRBJ2-3 | NA | few | TRBV29-1 | CSVDGLTEDTQYF | TGCAGCGTTGACGGACTAACCGAAGATACGCAGTATTTT
TRBJ2-2 | TRBD2 | NA | TRBV7-2 | CASSLAPGTSSGELFF | TGTGCCAGCAGCTTAGCCCCCGGGACTAGTTCCGGGGAGCTGTTTTTT
TRBJ2-2 | TRBD1 | NA | TRBV5-5 | CASSSGGLAGELFF | TGTGCCAGCAGCTCAGGGGGCTTGGCCGGGGAGCTGTTTTTT
TRBJ2-5 | TRBD2 | few | TRBV7-8 | CASSQRTSGSGETQYF | TGTGCCAGCAGCCAGAGGACTAGCGGGAGCGGTGAGACCCAGTACTTC
TRBJ1-2 | NA | NA | TRBV7-2 | CASSLDIEGGYTF | TGTGCCAGCAGCTTAGATATAGAGGGAGGCTACACCTTC
TRBJ2-1 | TRBD2 | few | TRBV6-5 | CASSFVPSGRRYNEQFF | TGTGCCAGCAGTTTTGTCCCTAGCGGGAGGAGATACAATGAGCAGTTCTTC
TRBJ2-2 | TRBD2 | few | TRBV7-2 | CASSTLAGPANTGELFF | TGTGCCAGCAGCACACTAGCGGGGCCTGCGAACACCGGGGAGCTGTTTTTT
TRBJ2-1 | NA | many | TRBV20-1 | CSAIQGGVIYEQFF | TGCAGTGCAATCCAGGGGGGCGTAATTTATGAGCAGTTCTTC
TRBJ2-2 | NA | few | TRBV6-6 | CASTGPLGELFF | TGTGCCAGCACCGGGCCCCTAGGGGAGCTGTTTTTT
TRBJ2-1 | NA | few | TRBV4-3 | CASSQDPGNEQFF | TGCGCCAGCAGCCAAGATCCGGGAAATGAGCAGTTCTTC
TRBJ2-1 | NA | few | TRBV29-1 | CSVSHSSYNEQFF | TGCAGCGTTTCCCACAGCTCCTACAATGAGCAGTTCTTC
TRBJ2-1 | TRBD1 | few | TRBV20-1 | CCARDSGQGSYNEQFF | TGCTGTGCTAGAGACTCGGGACAGGGATCCTACAATGAGCAGTTCTTC
TRBJ2-3 | TRBD2 | NA | TRBV20-1 | CCSSDTGTSGRNTQYF | TGCTGCTCTAGTGACACGGGGACTAGCGGGAGGAATACGCAGTATTTT
TRBJ2-3 | NA | many | TRBV5-1 | CASSTGQTGSRTDTQYF | TGCGCCAGCAGCACGGGACAAACAGGGTCCCGCACAGATACGCAGTATTTT
TRBJ2-7 | NA | few | TRBV29-1 | CSVVQQDYEQYF | TGCAGCGTTGTTCAACAGGACTACGAGCAGTACTTC
TRBJ2-7 | TRBD1 | few | TRBV5-1 | CASSSGQGLYEQYF | TGCGCCAGCAGCTCCGGACAGGGACTTTACGAGCAGTACTTC